This is a list of T cell receptor beta chains from one sample in a study of blood T cell repertoires in COVID-19. The assay was immunoSEQ multiplex PCR, and TCRdb's table has in-frame clones only and misses some. The table includes about 220,000 clones, roughly 80% detected once. Sequencing input: PBMCs or T cells enriched from blood (not recorded which). The receptor set was obtained from a woman in her 40s with acute COVID-19. Each CDR3 is given with its conserved first and last residue. D genes are given only for firm matches.

>TRBV5-1|TRBJ2-3|TRBD2
CASSSRLAGGVDTQYF
>TRBV10-3|TRBJ2-7|TRBD2
CAISELGLAGNGEQYF
>TRBV7-9|TRBJ2-1|TRBD2
CASSPETSGGPYNEQFF
>TRBV19|TRBJ2-3|.
CASSTSQGQYF
>TRBV6-5|TRBJ2-7|TRBD1
CASTPRTGTSYEQYF
>TRBV5-5|TRBJ1-1|.
CASSLGAGRRTEAFF
>TRBV29-1|TRBJ2-2|TRBD1
CSVRRGLSHAGELFF
>TRBV27|TRBJ2-5|TRBD2
CASSFGAGLETQYF
>TRBV7-8|TRBJ2-1|TRBD2
CASSREGSSYNEQFF
>TRBV4-1|TRBJ2-1|TRBD2
CASSQDWRRGGPNEQFF
>TRBV19|TRBJ1-5|.
CASSMAQGINQPQHF
>TRBV15|TRBJ2-3|TRBD2
CATSRLDSASGEPSTDTQYF
>TRBV19|TRBJ1-5|.
CASANRDSNQPQHF
>TRBV5-1|TRBJ2-7|TRBD1
CASRDRDYEQYF
>TRBV19|TRBJ1-2|TRBD1
CASRGGQGAVWGYTF
>TRBV12-3/TRBV12-4|TRBJ1-2|.
CASTFTGVYGYTF
>TRBV15|TRBJ2-7|TRBD1
CATSGRDRSYEQYF
>TRBV7-2|TRBJ2-2|TRBD1
CASSLSGTGDTGELFF
>TRBV11-2|TRBJ1-3|TRBD1
CASSLTGGGSGNTIYF
>TRBV4-3|TRBJ1-1|.
CASSARGNTEAFF
>TRBV7-3|TRBJ2-1|TRBD2
CASSLRGTSGKTYNEQFF
>TRBV5-1|TRBJ2-2|.
CASSLTSTGELFF
>TRBV6-5|TRBJ1-5|.
CASSQTVQPQHF
>TRBV28|TRBJ1-2|.
CASSLPRQIQTNYGYTF
>TRBV7-9|TRBJ2-1|TRBD2
CASSIRTSGREVNEQFF
>TRBV9|TRBJ2-3|TRBD2
CASSDGLAITDTQYF
>TRBV5-1|TRBJ2-7|.
CASSLAGKPGEQYF
>TRBV21-1|TRBJ1-5|.
CASSKGGGGQPQHF
>TRBV24-1|TRBJ2-5|.
CATSGSGGFETQYF
>TRBV29-1|TRBJ2-7|.
CSVGDRPSYEQYF
>TRBV10-2|TRBJ1-5|.
CASSEFSLWLGNQPQHF
>TRBV25-1|TRBJ2-5|TRBD2
CASSRQLAAPEETQYF
>TRBV2|TRBJ2-3|TRBD2
CASGTSGGPSTDTQYF
>TRBV14|TRBJ1-1|TRBD1
CASSQYTGGAEAFF
>TRBV5-1|TRBJ1-5|.
CASSKRPQRSQPQHF
>TRBV15|TRBJ2-2|.
CATSREGGANTGELFF
>TRBV3-1/TRBV3-2|TRBJ1-5|.
CASSQSNRGNQPQHF
>TRBV5-1|TRBJ1-6|TRBD1
CASSPRDSYNSPLHF
>TRBV11-2|TRBJ1-2|.
CASSLSDGGAYGYTF
>TRBV2|TRBJ2-7|TRBD1
CASSSGQGVREQYF